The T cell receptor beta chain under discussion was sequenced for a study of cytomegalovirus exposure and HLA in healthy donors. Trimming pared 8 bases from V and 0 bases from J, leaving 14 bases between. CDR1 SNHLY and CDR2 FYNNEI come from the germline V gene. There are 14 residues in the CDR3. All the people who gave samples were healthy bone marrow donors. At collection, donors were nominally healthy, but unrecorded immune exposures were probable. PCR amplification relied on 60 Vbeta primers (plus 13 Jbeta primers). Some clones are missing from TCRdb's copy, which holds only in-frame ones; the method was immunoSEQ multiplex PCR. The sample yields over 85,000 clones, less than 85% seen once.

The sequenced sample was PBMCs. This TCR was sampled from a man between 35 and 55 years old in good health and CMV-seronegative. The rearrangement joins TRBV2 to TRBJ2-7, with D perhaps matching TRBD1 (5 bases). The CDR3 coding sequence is TGTGCCAGCTCGATCAGGGCAAGCTCCTACGAGCAGTACTTC. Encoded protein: CASSIRASSYEQYF.